The 31 T cell receptor beta chains below were found in one sample sequenced in a study of T cells after yellow fever vaccination. TCRdb re-derived calls from the 5' RACE reads in MiXCR, one entry per CDR3 protein. The sample contains about 340,000 distinct CDR3 sequences, approximately 12% of which appear only once. The material was CD4+ T cells sorted from PBMCs, obtained 15 days after the yellow fever booster vaccination. These receptors all stem from a man aged 18 to 29 who received the YFV17D yellow fever vaccine.

The rearrangement links TRBV27 to TRBJ1-2; 8 bases match TRBD1. Trimming removed 2 bases from V and 7 bases from J; junction bases left unmatched: 6. Germline V gene sequence: CDR1 MNHEY, CDR2 SMNVEV (reference sequence). The CDR3 covers 14 residues. CDR3 in amino acids: CASSLDRGLGGYTF. The CDR3 nucleotides read TGTGCCAGCAGTTTAGACAGGGGCTTGGGTGGCTACACCTTC.

This rearrangement joins TRBV20-1 to TRBJ1-1, with D uncertain. This CDR3 spans 11 amino acids. Trimming took 5 bases from V and 1 from J, leaving 5 bases between them. The germline V gene has CDR1 DFQATT and CDR2 SNEGSKA (reference sequence). CDR3 region: CSAQENTEAFF. The CDR3, as DNA: TGCAGTGCTCAGGAGAACACTGAAGCTTTCTTT.

This clonotype has more than one count but fewer than ten. The rearrangement links TRBV12-1 to TRBJ2-7; no DNA check was done on the table's D call, TRBD1. TRBV12-1 is labeled a pseudogene. The CDR3 loop spans 15 amino acids. The CDR3 reads CASSLRAGTGYEQYV. For the CDR3, the DNA is TGTGCCAGCAGCTTACGAGCCGGGACAGGCTACGAGCAGTACGTC.

In this sample, this clonotype turned up a few times. The J gene is TRBJ1-2, the V gene TRBV6-5; D is possibly TRBD1 (5 bases). This CDR3 is 13 amino acids long. Trimming stripped 4 bases from V and 2 bases from J, with 8 bases between. Per the germline V gene, CDR1 is MNHEY and CDR2 is SVGAGI. The CDR3 DNA is TGTGCCAGCAGTTCCAGGGTGAACTATGGCTACACCTTC. This codes for CASSSRVNYGYTF.

This clonotype occurred a few times. The chain has TRBV11-3 and TRBJ2-1; no firm D call. With 2 bases removed from V and 10 bases from J, the gap between germline ends came to 9 bases. Looked up from germline, CDR1 is SGHNT and CDR2 is YENEEA. CDR3 length: 12 residues. CDR3 region: CASSLRGAEQFF. Here the CDR3 DNA reads TGTGCCAGCAGCTTAAGAGGAGCAGAGCAGTTCTTC.

Notes on this clonotype: Just one base apart from a much larger clone, this may be a read error. The chain carries TRBV12-3 or TRBV12-4 and TRBJ2-1, with a tentative D call TRBD2 (5 bases). V shed 7 bases and J shed 6 bases, with 25 bases lying between them. The CDR3 sequence is 17 residues long. CDR3 coding DNA: TGTGCCAGCACCTACGGACGCAGGACTTCGATTCGCAATGAGCAGTTCTTC. Amino acid sequence: CASTYGRRTSIRNEQFF.

The gene calls are TRBV20-1 and TRBJ1-2; TRBD1 aligns across 9 bases. V shed 3 bases and J 8 bases; nucleotides not matched to a gene: 10. Per germline, CDR1 DFQATT and CDR2 SNEGSKA (reference sequence). The CDR3 is made up of 14 amino acids. The CDR3 nucleotides read TGCAGTGCTAGTGGGACAGGGATAGGCGGCGGCTACACCTTC. As protein: CSASGTGIGGGYTF.

This rearrangement joins TRBV5-1 to TRBJ2-5; 8 bases match TRBD1. J lost 2 bases, V lost 7 bases, and 7 bases had no gene match. The germline V gene encodes CDR1 SGHRS and CDR2 YFSETQ. The CDR3 loop spans 14 amino acids. CDR3 DNA: TGCGCCAGCGCGCCAGGGGGCTGGCAAGAGACCCAGTACTTC. Encoded protein: CASAPGGWQETQYF.

This clonotype was detected only once. The junction departs from the called germline gene at one end, perhaps through a read error. V and J are TRBV5-6 and TRBJ2-5, with D unresolved. This CDR3 is built from 14 residues. Germline CDR1 reads SGHDT; CDR2 reads YYEEEE. CDR3 region: CASSLPPLQETQHF. The CDR3 DNA reads as TGTGCCAGCAGCTTGCCGCCGCTCCAAGAGACCCAGCACTTC. Using reference TRBV5-6 and TRBJ2-5 for the parts outside the CDR3, the full variable domain is DAGVTQSPTHLIKTRGQQVTLRCSPKSGHDTVSWYQQALGQGPQFIFQYYEEEERQRGNFPDRFSGHQFPNYSSELNVNALLLGDSALYLCASSLPPLQETQHFGPGTRLLVL.

A few counts support this clonotype. This chain joins TRBV3-1 and TRBJ2-2; D could derive from TRBD1 or TRBD2 (5 bases each). Germline CDR1 is LGHDT and CDR2 is YNNKEL (reference sequence). Trimming removed 0 bases from V and 0 bases from J, with 8 bases in between. CDR3 size: 16 residues. The CDR3 here is CASSQEWGSNTGELFF. CDR3 nucleotide sequence: TGTGCCAGCAGCCAAGAGTGGGGGTCGAACACCGGGGAGCTGTTTTTT.

The rearrangement uses TRBV10-3 and TRBJ1-4; maybe TRBD1 (6 bases). Germline lookup yields CDR1 ENHRY and CDR2 SYGVKD. CDR3 length: 14 amino acids. With 0 bases removed from V and 8 bases from J, the gap between germline ends came to 10 bases. The CDR3 protein is CAISESGGEEKLFF. As DNA, the CDR3 is TGTGCCATCAGTGAGTCGGGGGGCGAAGAAAAACTGTTTTTT.

This clonotype was detected once. The rearrangement uses TRBV20-1 and TRBJ2-5; 7 bases are shared with TRBD2. Germline V CDR1 and CDR2: DFQATT, SNEGSKA (reference sequence). The CDR3 is made up of 14 amino acids. With V trimmed by 7 bases and J by 1 base, 9 bases remained unmatched. As DNA, the CDR3 is TGCAGTGTACTAGCGAGCGTGTCCCAAGAGACCCAGTACTTC. Encoded protein: CSVLASVSQETQYF.

This clonotype has just a few counts. The chain joins TRBV27 to TRBJ2-3; D is undetermined. The CDR3 extends over 14 amino acids. CDR1 and CDR2 (germline): MNHEY, SMNVEV (reference sequence). V was trimmed by 2 bases and J by 2 bases, leaving 8 bases between them. The CDR3 bases are TGTGCCAGCAGTTTAGTAGGGCACACAGATACGCAGTATTTT. Translating gives CASSLVGHTDTQYF.

This clonotype turned up a few times. The chain uses TRBV6-5 and TRBJ1-1, with D perhaps TRBD1 (5 bases). This CDR3 has 17 amino acids. Germline assignment: CDR1 MNHEY and CDR2 SVGAGI. V was shortened by 6 bases and J by 3 bases, with 23 bases between the two germline ends. The CDR3: CASRDFSRGGTHTEAFF. The CDR3 region has the DNA TGTGCCAGCAGGGACTTCAGCCGTGGGGGGACCCACACTGAAGCTTTCTTT.

This clonotype has a count of ten or more. The chain links TRBV7-2 to TRBJ1-3; TRBD1 aligns across 7 bases. The CDR3 spans 15 residues. V lost 5 bases to trimming and J lost 0 bases; unmatched junction nucleotides: 4. The V gene's germline CDR1 is SGHTA and CDR2 FQGNSA. The CDR3 sequence is CASSPRDSSGNTIYF. In nucleotides, the CDR3 is TGTGCCAGCAGCCCCCGGGACAGCTCTGGAAACACCATATATTTT.

The chain has TRBV5-6 and TRBJ1-5, with D perhaps matching TRBD1 (6 bases). Germline-derived CDR1 and CDR2 are SGHDT and YYEEEE. The CDR3 is 14 residues long. V was shortened by 0 bases and J by 7 bases, with 11 bases between the two germline ends. DNA for the CDR3: TGTGCCAGCAGCTTGGGACAGGATTACCAGCCCCAGCATTTT. It is translated as CASSLGQDYQPQHF.

This clonotype came up many times. The chain joins TRBV24-1 to TRBJ1-6; D remains ambiguous. Trimming shortened V by 5 bases and J by 10 bases, and 8 bases separated the two germline ends. Germline V lookup: CDR1 KGHDR, CDR2 SFDVKD. This CDR3 region has 12 residues. The DNA of the CDR3 is TGTGCCACCAGTGGCGGGGAATCACCCCTCCACTTT. It codes for CATSGGESPLHF.

This chain links TRBV7-2 with TRBJ1-2, with 8 nucleotides matching TRBD1. Germline V gives CDR1 SGHTA, CDR2 FQGNSA. The V gene end was trimmed by 4 bases and the J gene end by 5 bases; junction bases not matched to a gene: 6. The CDR3 is 14 amino acids. CDR3 nucleotides: TGTGCCAGCAGCTCGGGACAGGCTATTTATGGCTACACCTTC. Amino acid sequence: CASSSGQAIYGYTF.

This chain uses TRBV29-1 with TRBJ1-1; D uncertain. The germline V gene has CDR1 SQVTM and CDR2 ANQGSEA. The CDR3 is 12 amino acids. Trimming took 3 bases from V and 0 from J, leaving 5 bases between them. The CDR3 nucleotides read TGCAGCGTTGACGTTATGAACACTGAAGCTTTCTTT. Translating it yields CSVDVMNTEAFF.

For the CDR3, the DNA is TGTGCCAGCAGCCAAAGGGGAGGGCGCGTTGAAAAACTGTTTTTT. Translated, it gives CASSQRGGRVEKLFF. The gene calls are TRBV7-2 and TRBJ1-4; maybe TRBD1 (5 bases). The CDR3 spans 15 residues. Trimming cost V 5 bases and J 7 bases, with 17 bases left between them. In germline, CDR1 is SGHTA, CDR2 FQGNSA.

This clonotype was found a few times. This chain joins TRBV19 and TRBJ1-6, with TRBD1 matching over 7 bases. With 6 bases clipped from V and 6 bases from J, the junction kept 8 bases outside the gene matches. Germline-derived CDR1 and CDR2 are LNHDA and SQIVND (reference sequence). The length of the CDR3 is 15 residues. Here the CDR3 reads CASSPRPGGNSPLHF. CDR3 DNA: TGTGCCAGTAGCCCCCGTCCAGGGGGTAATTCACCCCTCCACTTT.

This clonotype was counted many times. The chain employs TRBV25-1 and TRBJ2-1; tentative D call: TRBD1 (6 bases). Per germline, CDR1 MGHDK and CDR2 SYGVNS. Between the trimmed V and J ends, which lost 7 bases and 5 bases, there was a span of 15 bases. This CDR3 has 14 amino acids. The chain's CDR3 is CASINRAPDNEQFF. The DNA for the CDR3 is TGTGCCAGCATTAACAGGGCCCCCGACAATGAGCAGTTCTTC.

V gene TRBV6-1 combines with J gene TRBJ2-7; D may be TRBD1 (5 bases). CDR3 length equals 15 residues. The ends were cut back, 6 bases at V and 3 bases at J, with 18 bases in the middle. The germline V gene has CDR1 MNHNS and CDR2 SASEGT. Written as DNA, the CDR3 is TGTGCCAGCAGACGACAGCCCCAAAGCAACTACGAGCAGTACGTC. This sequence encodes CASRRQPQSNYEQYV.

The chain is built from TRBV7-2 and TRBJ2-2, with D perhaps TRBD2 (5 bases). V was clipped by 5 bases and J by 5 bases, with 12 bases between them. The CDR3 covers 14 residues. Germline assignment: CDR1 SGHTA and CDR2 FQGNSA. CDR3 loop: CASSLGLATGELFF. The CDR3 nucleotides are TGTGCCAGCAGCCTCGGACTGGCGACCGGGGAGCTGTTTTTT.

This clonotype was counted only a few times. The chain joins TRBV6-5 to TRBJ2-4, with D uncertain. Germline loops: CDR1 MNHEY, CDR2 SVGAGI. There are 15 residues in the CDR3. V lost 0 bases to trimming and J lost 0 bases, with 6 bases between them. The CDR3, as DNA: TGTGCCAGCAGTTACTCGCCTATAGCCAAAAACATTCAGTACTTC. Amino acids: CASSYSPIAKNIQYF.

The chain carries TRBV29-1 and TRBJ2-2; 12 bases line up with TRBD2. Unmatched junction bases numbered 4, after V lost 8 bases and J lost 3 bases. Germline lookup yields CDR1 SQVTM and CDR2 ANQGSEA. The CDR3 has 14 amino acids. Written as DNA, the CDR3 is TGCAGCCCGGGACTAGCGGGCTACACCGGGGAGCTGTTTTTT. Translated: CSPGLAGYTGELFF.

The chain has TRBV12-3 or TRBV12-4 and TRBJ1-1; no firm D call. Trimming shortened V by 2 bases and J by 0 bases, and 7 bases separated the two germline ends. The CDR3 runs to 14 residues. The CDR3 nucleotides are TGTGCCAGCAGTTTATATGGACTGAACACTGAAGCTTTCTTT. Translating it yields CASSLYGLNTEAFF.

As concerns this clonotype: Its ends do not fully match the called genes, so a read error is possible. The chain links TRBV7-7 to TRBJ1-3, with 8 bases matching TRBD1. The CDR3 sequence is 15 residues long. CDR1 is SSHAT and CDR2 is FNYEAQ in the germline V gene (reference sequence). The CDR3 reads CASSLGAGQGYTIYF. The DNA for the CDR3 is TGTGCTAGCAGCTTAGGGGCCGGACAGGGTTACACCATATATTTT.

This clonotype was recorded at least ten times. The CDR3 coding sequence is TGCGCCAGCAGCCAAGTAGTCGGGGTTGGTGGCTACACCTTC. It yields the protein CASSQVVGVGGYTF. V gene TRBV4-1 combines with J gene TRBJ1-2; D not resolved. V was cut by 1 base and J by 7 bases, with 13 bases left in between. This CDR3 has 14 residues. Germline V gene sequence: CDR1 MGHRA, CDR2 YSYEKL.

This chain uses TRBV24-1 with TRBJ2-3, with D perhaps given as TRBD1 or TRBD2 (5 bases each). Germline lookup yields CDR1 KGHDR and CDR2 SFDVKD. This CDR3 has 16 amino acids. Deletions cut 3 bases from V and 2 bases from J, with 14 bases between. The CDR3 loop reads CATSDTGRGDTDTQYF. As DNA, the CDR3 is TGTGCCACCAGTGATACAGGACGGGGCGACACAGATACGCAGTATTTT.

In this sample, this clonotype turned up many times. The rearrangement uses TRBV29-1 and TRBJ2-3, with 10 bases that match TRBD2. Looked up from germline, CDR1 is SQVTM and CDR2 is ANQGSEA. This CDR3 has 15 amino acids. V was pared by 0 bases and J by 9 bases, with 9 bases of the junction left unmatched. Here the CDR3 reads CSVEDRLAGVGTQYF. For the CDR3, the DNA is TGCAGCGTTGAAGATCGCCTAGCGGGGGTGGGAACGCAGTATTTT.